Sequencing of this T cell receptor (beta chain) was carried out in a study of shared clonotypes between healthy human individuals. Study-level results: About 5.2% was the fraction of naive CD4 clonotypes found shared across a handful of donors.

V was pared by 4 bases and J by 5 bases, with 3 bases of the junction left unmatched. Germline CDR1 LNHDA, CDR2 SQIVND (reference sequence). The CDR3 consists of 14 residues. Concerning this clone itself: The antigen remains undetermined. Other DNA sequences within the sample encode an identical CDR3.

Profiled with immunoSEQ multiplex PCR; TCRdb holds only in-frame clones, not every one. The sample includes 2 million to 2.5 million clones, roughly 95% of them seen just once. Each sample came from a Caucasian adult donor living in Nashville, Tennessee. The chain carries TRBV19 and TRBJ2-2; 8 bases line up with TRBD2. The receptor's source is a man aged 18 to 35 in good health. Sequencing was carried out using naive CD4+ T cells sorted from blood. Subset here: CD45RA+ positively selected. CDR3 DNA: TGTGCCAGTAGTACCGGGAGGGCGACCGGGGAGCTGTTTTTT. This encodes CASSTGRATGELFF.